What follows are 5 T cell receptor beta chains derived from one specimen sequenced in a study of blood T cell repertoires in COVID-19. Some clones are missing from TCRdb's copy, which holds only in-frame ones; the method was immunoSEQ multiplex PCR. The table has 100,000 to 150,000 clones, approximately 80% seen once. Sequencing was carried out using peripheral blood. These receptors were taken from a woman in her fifties or sixties with acute or convalescent COVID-19.

The rearrangement links TRBV25-1 to TRBJ2-5; 9 positions match TRBD1. V shed 7 bases, J shed 5 bases, and the junction held 8 bases outside the gene matches. The length of the CDR3 is 14 residues. Germline CDR1 is MGHDK and CDR2 is SYGVNS. CDR3 protein: CASTRQGGGETQYF. In DNA, the CDR3 is TGTGCCAGCACTAGACAGGGGGGAGGGGAGACCCAGTACTTC.

V gene TRBV2 combines with J gene TRBJ1-1; D gene ambiguous. V was clipped by 4 bases and J by 1 base, with 7 bases between them. Germline V CDR1 and CDR2: SNHLY, FYNNEI. The CDR3 consists of 13 residues. The chain's CDR3 is CASSGERNTEAFF. DNA of the CDR3: TGTGCCAGCAGTGGGGAGAGGAACACTGAAGCTTTCTTT.

This clone was counted once. The V gene is TRBV28, the J gene TRBJ1-1, with D hard to call. The germline V and J ends were trimmed by 7 bases and 1 base, with 7 bases remaining between them. Germline lookup yields CDR1 MDHEN and CDR2 SYDVKM. CDR3 length equals 12 residues. Written as DNA, the CDR3 is TGTGCCAGCAAAGAACAGAACACTGAAGCTTTCTTT. It is translated as CASKEQNTEAFF.

V gene TRBV28 combines with J gene TRBJ2-7, with D tentatively TRBD2 (6 bases). CDR3 size: 13 residues. Per germline, CDR1 MDHEN and CDR2 SYDVKM. V dropped 8 bases and J dropped 0 bases, with 11 bases sitting between them. The CDR3 reads CASRETSSYEQYF. CDR3 coding DNA: TGTGCCAGCCGCGAGACTAGCTCCTACGAGCAGTACTTC.

The chain employs TRBV27 and TRBJ1-2; 8 bases are shared with TRBD1. Per germline, CDR1 MNHEY and CDR2 SMNVEV (reference sequence). With 6 bases clipped from V and 5 bases from J, the junction kept 5 bases outside the gene matches. The CDR3 runs to 13 residues. CDR3 nucleotides: TGTGCCAGCAGCGAGGACAGGGTATATGGCTACACCTTC. It encodes CASSEDRVYGYTF.